This is a list of T cell receptor beta chains from one sample in a study of control samples from healthy donors and cancer patients. The protocol was immunoSEQ multiplex PCR, while the TCRdb copy is restricted to in-frame clones and leaves out a portion. The table shows over 150,000 clones, with 91% occurring only once. Sequenced input: blood. Source of these receptors: a woman aged 40 to 50 in good health. CDR3s include the opening cysteine and the closing phenylalanine or tryptophan.

j_call,v_call,cdr3_aa
TRBJ1-5,TRBV5-1,CASSSTGGDQPQHF
TRBJ1-1,TRBV5-1,CASSLTGRGTEAFF
TRBJ1-6,TRBV19,CASKRTDYNSPLHF
TRBJ1-4,TRBV5-1,CASSTGTGSEKLFF
TRBJ2-4,TRBV4-1,CASSPGWDREVENIQYF
TRBJ2-7,TRBV11-2,CASSLGQYEQYF
TRBJ1-6,TRBV6-2/TRBV6-3,CASSWGESGRGSPLHF
TRBJ2-3,TRBV5-1,CARRTVHSTDTQYF
TRBJ1-3,TRBV7-2,CASSPRQLSGNTIYF
TRBJ1-2,TRBV3-1/TRBV3-2,CASRGVGPNFNYGYTF
TRBJ2-3,TRBV7-7,CASSPRDSLTDTQYF
TRBJ1-1,TRBV2,CASRESLQTGGKGEAFF
TRBJ2-1,TRBV6-6,CASSYSGGTYNEQFF
TRBJ1-1,TRBV2,CASRGTGAMNTEAFF
TRBJ2-5,TRBV20-1,CSANDRTGKMGETQYF
TRBJ2-5,TRBV5-1,CASSLNLQETQYF
TRBJ2-7,TRBV7-2,CASSLAPLGISYEQYF
TRBJ1-6,TRBV2,CASSGTGERSPLHF
TRBJ1-5,TRBV10-3,CAISQHGRNQPQHF
TRBJ1-2,TRBV11-2,CASSLGQGSDYGYTF
TRBJ1-5,TRBV19,CASSGQGPFYSNQPQHF
TRBJ2-7,TRBV29-1,CSVEVGKGYEQYF
TRBJ1-1,TRBV5-1,CASSPGPNTEAFF
TRBJ1-2,TRBV12-5,CASGGQIVNYGYTF
TRBJ1-5,TRBV18,CASSPSGYNQPQHF
TRBJ1-1,TRBV10-3,CAITLGQGDTEAFF
TRBJ2-1,TRBV9,CASSGGPGEQFF
TRBJ2-7,TRBV11-3,CASSPDIRSYEQYF
TRBJ1-6,TRBV3-1/TRBV3-2,CASSPGGNSPLHF
TRBJ1-6,TRBV5-1,CASSLGQGESPLHF
TRBJ2-1,TRBV4-1,CASSQDMAGGPLPDNEQFF
TRBJ1-2,TRBV6-1,CASSELRYDGYTF
TRBJ1-4,TRBV5-1,CASSLDGTGSEKLFF
TRBJ2-4,TRBV6-4,CASSESAGVAKNIQYF
TRBJ1-4,TRBV14,CASSRGGGRGRTNEKLFF
TRBJ2-3,TRBV20-1,CSGHSTDTQYF
TRBJ1-1,TRBV19,CASSEGGVAEAFF
TRBJ1-2,TRBV5-1,CASSLAGGSNYGYTF
TRBJ2-3,TRBV3-1/TRBV3-2,CASSQDVASGRDTQYF
TRBJ2-7,TRBV29-1,CSVVGQNYEQYF